A selection of T cell receptor beta chains follows, all from one sample in a study of T cells after posttransplantation cyclophosphamide. The repertoire was sequenced with immunoSEQ multiplex PCR; TCRdb's copy has only in-frame clones and lacks some. The sample comprises tens of thousands of clones, roughly nine tenths of which are singletons, and around 3.2% rests with the top ten. Sequencing was performed on PBMCs. These receptors were collected from a woman between 45 and 60 years old in good health and a related stem cell transplant donor. CDR3s include the opening cysteine and the closing phenylalanine or tryptophan. The order of the fields is clone size, D gene, V gene, J gene, CDR3 DNA, CDR3 protein. The D gene is left open where the match is weak. Where a row states a size, it is once, few, many or the class of an expanded clone; other rows omit it.

-,TRBD1,TRBV6-4,TRBJ2-3,TGTGCCAGCAGTGCTCAGGGGGGCACAGATACGCAGTATTTT,CASSAQGGTDTQYF
-,TRBD2,TRBV7-7,TRBJ2-1,TGTGCTAGCAGCTTAGGACTAGCGGGAGTGCATGAGCAGTTCTTC,CASSLGLAGVHEQFF
-,-,TRBV6-6,TRBJ1-4,TGTGCCAGCAGTTACTACCGGGCTAATGAAAAACTGTTTTTT,CASSYYRANEKLFF
-,-,TRBV11-2,TRBJ2-3,TGTGCCAGCAGCTTAGAACTAGCCGCAGATACGCAGTATTTT,CASSLELAADTQYF
once,TRBD1,TRBV19,TRBJ2-2,TGTGCCAGTAGCGTGGGACAGGGGTCGGCCGGGGAGCTGTTTTTT,CASSVGQGSAGELFF
-,TRBD1,TRBV7-9,TRBJ2-2,TGTGCCAGCACCCAAACCGCGGGGACAGGGACCACCGGGGAGCTGTTTTTT,CASTQTAGTGTTGELFF
-,-,TRBV7-9,TRBJ2-7,TGTGCCAGCAGCTGGCAGGCGTCCTACGAGCAGTACTTC,CASSWQASYEQYF
once,TRBD2,TRBV7-3,TRBJ2-5,TGTGCCAGCAGCCCCGGGTTAGCGGGAGTGAGGTCCAAAGAGACCCAGTACTTC,CASSPGLAGVRSKETQYF
-,TRBD1,TRBV7-8,TRBJ1-2,TGTGCCAGCAGCTTGACAGGGGGAATCTATGGCTACACCTTC,CASSLTGGIYGYTF
once,-,TRBV29-1,TRBJ1-3,TGCAGCGTTGGGCTAGGCGATGGAAACACCATATATTTT,CSVGLGDGNTIYF
-,TRBD1,TRBV29-1,TRBJ2-1,TGCAGCGTTGGAGAGACAGGGAGAAATGAGCAGTTCTTC,CSVGETGRNEQFF
-,TRBD1,TRBV12-5,TRBJ1-3,TGTGCTAGTGGCACGGGACAGGGGCTCGGAAACACCATATATTTT,CASGTGQGLGNTIYF
-,TRBD1,TRBV19,TRBJ1-6,TGTGCCAGTAGCCGACAGGGGGATTCACCCCTCCACTTT,CASSRQGDSPLHF
-,TRBD1,TRBV6-5,TRBJ1-1,TGTGCCAGCAGTTGGACAGGAAAGAACACTGAAGCTTTCTTT,CASSWTGKNTEAFF
-,-,TRBV19,TRBJ2-7,TGTGCCAGTAGTATAGAGGAGGGGAAGTACGAGCAGTACTTC,CASSIEEGKYEQYF
-,-,TRBV28,TRBJ2-7,TGTGCCAGCAGCCAGATAAACTACGAGCAGTACTTC,CASSQINYEQYF
-,TRBD1,TRBV19,TRBJ2-5,TGTGCCAGTAGTATAGCGGGACAGGAGACCCAGTACTTC,CASSIAGQETQYF
-,-,TRBV5-1,TRBJ1-1,TGCGCCAGCAGCTTGAGCGGGGGGCTAACTGAAGCTTTCTTT,CASSLSGGLTEAFF
-,-,TRBV19,TRBJ2-5,TGTGCCAGTAGTACTGGGACTCCTAGGGCGACCCAGTACTTC,CASSTGTPRATQYF
-,-,TRBV5-6,TRBJ2-7,TGTGCCAGCAGCTTGGCCTTTGAAGGGGCCAGGTACTTC,CASSLAFEGARYF
-,TRBD2,TRBV14,TRBJ2-1,TGTGCCAGCAGCTTGAGATTCACTAGCGGGAGTCCTGAGCAGTTCTTC,CASSLRFTSGSPEQFF
-,-,TRBV7-6,TRBJ2-2,TGTGCCAGCAGCTTGGGATCCGGCGGGGTGAACACCGGGGAGCTGTTTTTT,CASSLGSGGVNTGELFF
-,-,TRBV28,TRBJ1-2,TGTGCCAGCAGCCTCGGACAGATCTATGGCTACACCTTC,CASSLGQIYGYTF
-,TRBD1,TRBV2,TRBJ1-2,TGTGCCAGCAGTGATTTCGGGACAGACCTTAACTATGGCTACACCTTC,CASSDFGTDLNYGYTF
few,-,TRBV7-6,TRBJ2-2,TGTGCCAGCAGCTCCTACACCGGGGAGCTGTTTTTT,CASSSYTGELFF
-,TRBD1,TRBV9,TRBJ1-4,TGTGCCAGCAGCGAAGGGACAGGTAGCGAAAAACTGTTTTTT,CASSEGTGSEKLFF
-,TRBD1,TRBV27,TRBJ2-2,TGTGCCAGCAGATCCGACAGGGTGGAAACCGGGGAGCTGTTTTTT,CASRSDRVETGELFF
-,TRBD1,TRBV6-1,TRBJ1-5,TGTGCCAGCAGTGAACGTACAGGGGGGAACGAACCCCAGCATTTT,CASSERTGGNEPQHF
-,TRBD1,TRBV9,TRBJ2-7,TGTGCCAGCAGCGAGACGGACAGGGTCTACGAGCAGTACTTC,CASSETDRVYEQYF
-,TRBD2,TRBV30,TRBJ2-5,TGTGCCTGTGGCGGGACTAACCCTCAAGAGACCCAGTACTTC,CACGGTNPQETQYF
-,TRBD2,TRBV5-1,TRBJ2-3,TGCGCCAGCAGCCCGACTAGCGGGAGACAAGATACGCAGTATTTT,CASSPTSGRQDTQYF
once,TRBD1,TRBV10-1,TRBJ2-7,TGCGCCAGCAGTGAGAGTGTAGGGGGCAGCGACGAGCAGTACTTC,CASSESVGGSDEQYF
-,TRBD1,TRBV2,TRBJ1-2,TGTGCCAGCTCCTCTGAGGGTTGGACAGGAGCTAACTATGGCTACACCTTC,CASSSEGWTGANYGYTF
-,TRBD2,TRBV19,TRBJ2-2,TGTGCCAGTAGTCCCGAGGGACTAGCGGGGGGCGGCGCCGGGGAGCTGTTTTTT,CASSPEGLAGGGAGELFF
-,-,TRBV11-3,TRBJ2-1,TGTGCCAGCAGCTCGATAGCGGCACCATACAATGAGCAGTTCTTC,CASSSIAAPYNEQFF
-,TRBD1,TRBV6-6,TRBJ1-2,TGTGCCAGCAGAGGACAGGAGAACTATGGCTACACCTTC,CASRGQENYGYTF
-,TRBD1,TRBV19,TRBJ1-3,TGTGCCAGTAGAACCCCCCTACAGGGGGCCGCAGGAAACACCATATATTTT,CASRTPLQGAAGNTIYF
once,-,TRBV27,TRBJ2-2,TGTGCCAGCAGTTTATTAGTCGGGGAGCTGTTTTTT,CASSLLVGELFF
once,TRBD1,TRBV10-3,TRBJ2-3,TGTGCCATCAGTGACCTCGGACAGGGAAGCACAGATACGCAGTATTTT,CAISDLGQGSTDTQYF
-,-,TRBV7-9,TRBJ1-1,TGTGCCAGCAGCTTAGACTCCGACATGAACACTGAAGCTTTCTTT,CASSLDSDMNTEAFF
once,-,TRBV11-2,TRBJ2-3,TGTGCCAGCAGCGTGCAGAGCGGTACTAGCACAGATACGCAGTATTTT,CASSVQSGTSTDTQYF
-,-,TRBV6-6,TRBJ1-4,TGTGCCAGCCAGGGGTCGACTAATGAAAAACTGTTTTTT,CASQGSTNEKLFF
-,-,TRBV5-4,TRBJ1-1,TGTGCCAGCAGCTTGCCCGCCGACAGGATATACAACACTGAAGCTTTCTTT,CASSLPADRIYNTEAFF
-,TRBD2,TRBV27,TRBJ2-7,TGTGCCAGCAGTTTATTCTCTAGCGGGAGCTACGAGCAGTACTTC,CASSLFSSGSYEQYF
-,-,TRBV2,TRBJ2-1,TGTGCCAGCAGTGATTGGTCAGGGTTGCACAATGAGCAGTTCTTC,CASSDWSGLHNEQFF
-,TRBD1,TRBV7-3,TRBJ2-1,TGTGCCAGCAGCCCCGCGACAGGGACCAATGAGCAGTTCTTC,CASSPATGTNEQFF
once,-,TRBV15,TRBJ2-7,TGTGCCACCAGCAGAGTCGGGGGGCGTCCCGAGCAGTACTTC,CATSRVGGRPEQYF
once,TRBD1,TRBV9,TRBJ1-1,TGTGCCAGCAGCATATCACAGGGGAGGAACACTGAAGCTTTCTTT,CASSISQGRNTEAFF
-,TRBD1,TRBV7-8,TRBJ2-2,TGTGCCAGCAGCCCATGGGGACAGCTGAACACCGGGGAGCTGTTTTTT,CASSPWGQLNTGELFF
-,-,TRBV14,TRBJ2-7,TGTGCCAGCAGCCAAGAAAGGTACGGGGCGGGATACGAGCAGTACTTC,CASSQERYGAGYEQYF
-,-,TRBV29-1,TRBJ2-7,TGCAGCGTTGAAAGGGGGGGGTACGAGCAGTACTTC,CSVERGGYEQYF
-,TRBD2,TRBV12-5,TRBJ2-2,TGTGCTAGTGGACGGACTAGCGGGGGGGCATACACCGGGGAGCTGTTTTTT,CASGRTSGGAYTGELFF
-,-,TRBV7-9,TRBJ2-1,TGTGCCAGCAGCAAGCAATCCCCGAGCTCCTACAATGAGCAGTTCTTC,CASSKQSPSSYNEQFF
-,-,TRBV9,TRBJ2-1,TGTGCCAGCAGCGTGCAGGGAAGTCACTACAATGAGCAGTTCTTC,CASSVQGSHYNEQFF
-,-,TRBV7-6,TRBJ2-7,TGTGCCAGCAGCTTAGTCGACGGGAGGCAGGGGAGCGAGCAGTACTTC,CASSLVDGRQGSEQYF